Presented here are 5 T cell receptor beta chains from one specimen sequenced in a study of blood T cell repertoires in COVID-19. The repertoire was sequenced with immunoSEQ multiplex PCR; TCRdb's copy has only in-frame clones and lacks some. Of tens of thousands of clones in the sample, roughly 90% were seen once. The sequencing input was peripheral blood. These receptors originate from a woman aged 40-49 years with active or convalescent COVID-19.

CDR3 coding DNA: TGTGCCAGTAGTATCCGAGGGCCCCAAGAGACCCAGTACTTC. Translating gives CASSIRGPQETQYF. The rearrangement links TRBV19 to TRBJ2-5; a possible D gene is TRBD2 (5 bases). V was clipped by 3 bases and J by 1 base, with 9 bases between them. The CDR3 loop spans 14 amino acids. CDR1 is LNHDA, CDR2 SQIVND, per germline (reference sequence).

This clone was detected a few times. The CDR3 loop reads CSAGQAGGGKLFF. DNA of the CDR3: TGCAGCGCAGGACAGGCGGGCGGAGGAAAACTGTTTTTT. V is TRBV29-1 and J is TRBJ1-4, with 7 nucleotides matching TRBD1. The junction had 12 bases not matched to a gene; V was cut back by 7 bases and J by 10 bases. Germline CDR1 reads SQVTM; CDR2 reads ANQGSEA. This CDR3 has 13 residues.

The chain employs TRBV10-1 and TRBJ2-2; 7 bases align to TRBD2. Germline V gene lookup returns CDR1 WNHNN and CDR2 SYGVQD (reference sequence). The CDR3 consists of 18 residues. Germline trimming cut 3 bases from V and 3 bases from J; bases unmatched to any gene: 13. The chain's CDR3 is CASSDGFRGSDDTGELFF. CDR3 nucleotides: TGCGCCAGCAGTGATGGTTTCCGCGGGAGTGACGACACCGGGGAGCTGTTTTTT.

The rearrangement links TRBV10-3 to TRBJ2-2; 8 nucleotides agree with TRBD2. This CDR3 spans 16 amino acids. From germline, CDR1 is ENHRY and CDR2 SYGVKD. Trimming at V came to 11 bases and at J to 0 bases, leaving 11 bases not matched to a gene. The chain's CDR3 is CASTTWTSSNTGELFF. In nucleotides, the CDR3 is TGTGCCTCCACAACCTGGACTAGCTCGAACACCGGGGAGCTGTTTTTT.

The chain uses TRBV25-1 and TRBJ1-1; 7 bases map to TRBD1. Germline lookup yields CDR1 MGHDK and CDR2 SYGVNS. There are 16 residues in the CDR3. V dropped 6 bases and J dropped 0; count of bases not matched to a gene: 10. The CDR3 coding sequence is TGTGCCAGCAGAACCGGGACAGCCACCCTGAACACTGAAGCTTTCTTT. Protein sequence: CASRTGTATLNTEAFF.